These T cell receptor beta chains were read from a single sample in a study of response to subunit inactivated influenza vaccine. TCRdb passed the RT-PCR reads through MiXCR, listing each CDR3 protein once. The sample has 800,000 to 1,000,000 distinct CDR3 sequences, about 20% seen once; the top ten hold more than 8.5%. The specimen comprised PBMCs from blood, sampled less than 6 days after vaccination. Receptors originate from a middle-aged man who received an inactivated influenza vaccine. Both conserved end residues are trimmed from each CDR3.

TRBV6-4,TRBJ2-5,ASSEGRGKTQY
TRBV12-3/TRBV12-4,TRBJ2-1,ASSRSGPRYNEQF
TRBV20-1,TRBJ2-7,SAQRGISYEQY
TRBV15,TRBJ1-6,ATSQGPGGSPLH
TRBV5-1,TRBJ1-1,ASSLGQLMNTEAF
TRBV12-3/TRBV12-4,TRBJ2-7,ASSIDRRYEQY
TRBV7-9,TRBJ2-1,ASSDGTGKIEQF
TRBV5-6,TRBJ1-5,ASSTGTISNQPQH
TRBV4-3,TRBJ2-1,ASSQESTSGIWEQF
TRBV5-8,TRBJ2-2,ASSLVGGTAAGELF
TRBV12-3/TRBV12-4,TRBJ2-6,ASSFSISGANVLT
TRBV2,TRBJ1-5,ASSEGQYSNQPQH
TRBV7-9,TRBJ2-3,ASSLGLTSALDTQY
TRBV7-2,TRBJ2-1,ASSGRVRYNEQF
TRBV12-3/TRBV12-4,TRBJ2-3,ASTFPQTGRQY
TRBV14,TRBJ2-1,ASSQMKAGGYEQF